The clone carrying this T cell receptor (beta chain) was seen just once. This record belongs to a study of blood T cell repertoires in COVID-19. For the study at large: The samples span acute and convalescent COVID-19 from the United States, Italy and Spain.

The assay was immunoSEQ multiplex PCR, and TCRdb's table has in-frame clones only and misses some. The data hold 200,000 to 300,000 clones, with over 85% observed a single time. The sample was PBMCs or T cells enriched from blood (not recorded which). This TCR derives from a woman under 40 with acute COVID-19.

The CDR3 sequence is CASQPSRDRTVYGYTF. As DNA, the CDR3 is TGTGCCAGTCAGCCTTCACGCGACAGGACCGTCTATGGCTACACCTTC. This chain joins TRBV19 and TRBJ1-2; tentatively, D is TRBD1 (6 bases). The CDR3 totals 16 residues. With 8 bases removed from V and 4 bases from J, the gap between germline ends came to 23 bases. Germline values: CDR1 LNHDA, CDR2 SQIVND (reference sequence).